One sample yielded the 20 T cell receptor beta chains listed below, sequenced in a study of CD8 T cells in ankylosing spondylitis. TCRdb re-called the 5' RACE reads with MiXCR, one entry per CDR3 protein. In the table there are about 130,000 distinct CDR3 sequences, roughly 15% of which are singletons. The material sequenced was blood, either unsorted or a sorted T cell fraction (not recorded which). These receptor sequences come from a female donor with ankylosing spondylitis or in good health (not recorded which).

This clonotype was seen ten or more times. The chain is built from TRBV20-1 and TRBJ1-3, with unresolved D. The CDR3 has 13 residues. Per the germline V gene, CDR1 is DFQATT and CDR2 is SNEGSKA (reference sequence). V dropped 5 bases and J dropped 0 bases, with 8 bases sitting between them. The CDR3 loop is CSALSDSGNTIYF. In nucleotides, the CDR3 is TGCAGTGCTCTATCCGACTCTGGAAACACCATATATTTT.

The genes are TRBV5-6 and TRBJ2-3; TRBD2 matches 11 bases. After removal of 5 bases from V and 1 base from J, the junction contained 3 bases not matched to a gene. Looked up from germline, CDR1 is SGHDT and CDR2 is YYEEEE. The length of the CDR3 is 15 residues. The CDR3 protein is CASSNSGGGTDTQYF. CDR3 nucleotide sequence: TGTGCCAGCAGTAATAGCGGGGGGGGCACAGATACGCAGTATTTT.

The CDR3 DNA reads TGTGCCAGCAGTGAACAGGGACAGGGGGCGCGGGATACGCAGTATTTT. Protein: CASSEQGQGARDTQYF. The chain carries TRBV25-1 and TRBJ2-3; 12 positions match TRBD1. CDR1 and CDR2 from the germline V gene are MGHDK and SYGVNS. The CDR3 has 16 residues. V shed 2 bases, J shed 6 bases, and the junction held 6 bases outside the gene matches.

A remark on this clonotype: A junction end diverges from the germline sequence, so it may reflect a read error. This sequence joins TRBV28 and TRBJ1-1, with D unclear. CDR1 MDHEN and CDR2 SYDVKM come from the germline V gene. The CDR3 is 12 amino acids. CDR3 DNA: TGTGCCAACAGTTCACCAAACACTGAAGCTTTCTTT. This codes for CANSSPNTEAFF.

This clonotype came up a few times. This chain links TRBV5-1 with TRBJ2-1; TRBD1 might be the D (7 bases). CDR1 and CDR2 (germline): SGHRS, YFSETQ. Trimming cost V 1 base and J 5 bases, with 13 bases left between them. The CDR3 runs to 15 residues. This CDR3 reads CASSLRGGGNNEQFF. DNA for the CDR3: TGCGCCAGCAGCTTGCGAGGGGGCGGGAACAATGAGCAGTTCTTC.

This clonotype was counted only a few times. CDR3 coding DNA: TGTGCCAGCAGCCGAGGCGGGAAGTCCTACGAGCAGTACTTC. It encodes CASSRGGKSYEQYF. The chain has TRBV3-1 and TRBJ2-7; possibly TRBD2 for D (6 bases). Trimming took off 4 bases at V and 1 base at J, with 11 bases between the two ends. CDR3 size: 14 residues. The germline gives CDR1 LGHDT, CDR2 YNNKEL (reference sequence).

This rearrangement joins TRBV15 to TRBJ2-3; TRBD1 is a possible D gene (5 bases). The germline gives CDR1 LNHNV, CDR2 YYDKDF (reference sequence). This CDR3 region has 14 residues. V gave up 4 bases and J gave up 2 bases, with 10 bases separating them. The DNA of the CDR3 is TGTGCCACCAGCATAGGACAAAACACAGATACGCAGTATTTT. Its protein product is CATSIGQNTDTQYF.

This clonotype was observed a single time. The gene calls are TRBV20-1 and TRBJ2-1; D ambiguous. The CDR3 is 13 residues long. Trimming cost V 1 base and J 8 bases, with 12 bases left between them. Looked up from germline, CDR1 is DFQATT and CDR2 is SNEGSKA (reference sequence). CDR3 region: CSARAQSGYEQFF. The CDR3 region has the DNA TGCAGTGCTAGAGCCCAATCCGGCTATGAGCAGTTCTTC.

This clonotype has at least ten counts. The J gene is TRBJ1-3, the V gene TRBV9, with D unclear. Germline V gene lookup returns CDR1 SGDLS and CDR2 YYNGEE. Deletions cut 4 bases from V and 9 bases from J, with 14 bases between. The length of the CDR3 is 13 residues. The CDR3 DNA sequence: TGTGCCAGCAGCCCCCCTTATCGTGGCACCATATATTTT. Translation gives CASSPPYRGTIYF. The whole variable domain, filled in from reference TRBV9 and TRBJ1-3, reads DSGVTQTPKHLITATGQRVTLRCSPRSGDLSVYWYQQSLDQGLQFLIQYYNGEERAKGNILERFSAQQFPDLHSELNLSSLELGDSALYFCASSPPYRGTIYFGEGSWLTVV.

This clonotype was counted ten times or more. The V call is TRBV29-1, the J call TRBJ1-3; maybe TRBD1 (6 bases). The CDR3 runs 14 residues. Germline V CDR1 and CDR2: SQVTM, ANQGSEA. Deletions cut 4 bases from V and 0 bases from J, with 10 bases between. For the CDR3, the DNA is TGCAGCGTTGCGACAGGTTCCTCTGGAAACACCATATATTTT. It translates to CSVATGSSGNTIYF.

The chain carries TRBV11-1 and TRBJ2-3; TRBD2 might be the D (5 bases). CDR1 and CDR2 from the germline V gene are SGHAT and FQDESV (reference sequence). This CDR3 is built from 18 residues. V was cut by 0 bases and J by 0 bases, with 16 bases left in between. The CDR3 DNA follows: TGTGCCAGCAGCTTAGCAGGTCGCGCGGGTACTAGCACAGATACGCAGTATTTT. Amino acid sequence: CASSLAGRAGTSTDTQYF.

Comment on this clonotype: One junction end does not reproduce the germline sequence, and a read error may be involved. The chain joins TRBV25-1 to TRBJ2-3; D remains unclear. Looked up from germline, CDR1 is MGHDK and CDR2 is SYGVNS. The CDR3 length is 15 residues. CDR3: CASSELSDGTDAQYF. The CDR3, as DNA: TGTGCCAGCAGTGAGCTGTCGGACGGAACAGATGCGCAGTATTTT.

The chain joins TRBV5-1 to TRBJ2-1; a possible D gene is TRBD2 (6 bases). The CDR3 has 17 amino acids. The V gene lost 0 bases and the J gene lost 7 bases, with 20 bases spanning the gap. Germline loops: CDR1 SGHRS, CDR2 YFSETQ. CDR3 DNA sequence: TGCGCCAGCAGCTTGGCTAACTGGAGGGCCAGAGGAAATGAGCAGTTCTTC. Translation: CASSLANWRARGNEQFF. The variable domain in full, completed from reference TRBV5-1 and TRBJ2-1, reads KAGVTQTPRYLIKTRGQQVTLSCSPISGHRSVSWYQQTPGQGLQFLFEYFSETQRNKGNFPGRFSGRQFSNSRSEMNVSTLELGDSALYLCASSLANWRARGNEQFFGPGTRLTVL.

The chain joins TRBV5-5 to TRBJ2-7; 7 bases match TRBD2. This CDR3 has 12 amino acids. V lost 6 bases to trimming and J lost 6 bases; unmatched junction nucleotides: 6. CDR1 is SGHKS and CDR2 is YYEKEE in the germline V gene (reference sequence). CDR3 DNA: TGTGCCAGCACCTGGGGGGGTCGCGAGCAGTACTTC. It yields the protein CASTWGGREQYF.

This clonotype was recorded many times. The rearrangement joins TRBV6-5 to TRBJ1-5; no firm D call. Trimming shortened V by 0 bases and J by 5 bases, and 5 bases separated the two germline ends. This CDR3 contains 13 residues. The germline gives CDR1 MNHEY, CDR2 SVGAGI. CDR3 in amino acids: CASSYSWDQPQHF. The CDR3 bases are TGTGCCAGCAGTTACTCCTGGGATCAGCCCCAGCATTTT.

A few counts support this clonotype. The chain is built from TRBV5-6 and TRBJ2-1; D unresolved. Trimming removed 3 bases at V and 4 bases at J, with 8 bases between. Looked up from germline, CDR1 is SGHDT and CDR2 is YYEEEE. The CDR3 runs to 13 residues. This chain's CDR3 is CASSSTPYNEQFF. The DNA of the CDR3 is TGTGCCAGCAGCTCCACACCATACAATGAGCAGTTCTTC. Full variable domain (remainder filled in from reference TRBV5-6 and TRBJ2-1): DAGVTQSPTHLIKTRGQQVTLRCSPKSGHDTVSWYQQALGQGPQFIFQYYEEEERQRGNFPDRFSGHQFPNYSSELNVNALLLGDSALYLCASSSTPYNEQFFGPGTRLTVL.

In this sample, this clonotype turned up many times. J is TRBJ2-1 and V is TRBV7-9; no reliable D call. Trimming removed 5 bases at V and 1 base at J, with 12 bases between. The CDR3 extends over 15 amino acids. Looked up from germline, CDR1 is SEHNR and CDR2 is FQNEAQ (reference sequence). CDR3 sequence: CASSPMGISYNEQFF. The CDR3 bases are TGTGCCAGCAGCCCAATGGGGATATCCTACAATGAGCAGTTCTTC.

The V and J genes are TRBV1 and TRBJ1-1; the table's D call, TRBD1, has no DNA check behind it. TRBV1 is a listed pseudogene. The CDR3 loop spans 17 amino acids. This chain's CDR3 is CTSSQDFLSEGATEAFF. The CDR3 coding sequence is TGCACCAGCAGCCAAGATTTTTTGTCGGAGGGGGCGACTGAAGCTTTCTTT.

At least ten counts were recorded for this clonotype. This chain connects TRBV5-1 to TRBJ2-1; D may be TRBD1 (6 bases). Trimming left V 5 bases short and J 3 bases short, with 18 bases between. Per germline, CDR1 SGHRS and CDR2 YFSETQ. This CDR3 spans 16 amino acids. CDR3 sequence reads: CASRPVTGKNYNEQFF. In nucleotides, the CDR3 is TGCGCCAGCAGGCCAGTTACAGGGAAGAACTACAATGAGCAGTTCTTC.

V is TRBV20-1 and J is TRBJ2-1; TRBD2 matches 7 bases. V dropped 6 bases and J dropped 0; count of bases not matched to a gene: 5. The CDR3 is 14 amino acids. Germline V gene sequence: CDR1 DFQATT, CDR2 SNEGSKA (reference sequence). The CDR3 DNA reads TGCAGTGCCCCAAGCGGGACCTCCTACAATGAGCAGTTCTTC. Translation gives CSAPSGTSYNEQFF.